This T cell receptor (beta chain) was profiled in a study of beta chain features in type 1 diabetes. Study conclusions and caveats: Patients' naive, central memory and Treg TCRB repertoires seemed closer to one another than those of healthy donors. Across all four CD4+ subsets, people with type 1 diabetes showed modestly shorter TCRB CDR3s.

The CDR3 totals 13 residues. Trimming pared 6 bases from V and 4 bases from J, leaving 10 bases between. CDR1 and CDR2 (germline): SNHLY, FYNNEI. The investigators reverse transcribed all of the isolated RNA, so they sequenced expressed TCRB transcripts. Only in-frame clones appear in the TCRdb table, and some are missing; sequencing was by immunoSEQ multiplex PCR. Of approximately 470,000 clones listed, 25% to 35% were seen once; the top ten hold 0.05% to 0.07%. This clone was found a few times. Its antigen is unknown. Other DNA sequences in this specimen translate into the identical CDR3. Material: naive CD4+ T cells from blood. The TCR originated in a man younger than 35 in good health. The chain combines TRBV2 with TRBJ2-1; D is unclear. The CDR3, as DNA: TGTGCCAGCAGCAGGACGGTATACAATGAGCAGTTCTTC. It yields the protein CASSRTVYNEQFF.